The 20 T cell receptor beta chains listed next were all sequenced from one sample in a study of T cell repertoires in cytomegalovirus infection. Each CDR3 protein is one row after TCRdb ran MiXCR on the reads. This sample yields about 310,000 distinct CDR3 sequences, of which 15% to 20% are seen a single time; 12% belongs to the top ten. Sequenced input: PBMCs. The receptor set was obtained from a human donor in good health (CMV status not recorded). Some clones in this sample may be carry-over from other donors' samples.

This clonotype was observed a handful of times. The CDR3 is CASGPSGADTQYF. The CDR3, as DNA: TGTGCTAGTGGTCCCAGTGGGGCAGATACGCAGTATTTT. The J gene is TRBJ2-3, the V gene TRBV12-5; D gene unclear. Germline V CDR1 and CDR2: LGHNT, FRNRAP. Trimming took 5 bases from V and 4 from J, leaving 10 bases between them. The CDR3 runs 13 residues.

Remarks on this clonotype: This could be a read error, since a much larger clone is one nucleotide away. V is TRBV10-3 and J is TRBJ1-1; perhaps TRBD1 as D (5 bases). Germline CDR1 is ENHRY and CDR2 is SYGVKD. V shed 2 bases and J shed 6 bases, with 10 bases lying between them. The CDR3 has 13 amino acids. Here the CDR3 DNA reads TGTGCCATCAGTGAGGAGGGGCACTCTGAAGCTTTCTTT. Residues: CAISEEGHSEAFF.

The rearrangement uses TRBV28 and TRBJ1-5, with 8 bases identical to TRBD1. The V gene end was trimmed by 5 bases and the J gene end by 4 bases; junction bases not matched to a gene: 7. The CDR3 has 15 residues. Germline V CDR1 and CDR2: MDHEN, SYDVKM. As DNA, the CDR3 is TGTGCCAGCAGTCCGGACAGGGAAGTTAATCAGCCCCAGCATTTT. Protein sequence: CASSPDREVNQPQHF.

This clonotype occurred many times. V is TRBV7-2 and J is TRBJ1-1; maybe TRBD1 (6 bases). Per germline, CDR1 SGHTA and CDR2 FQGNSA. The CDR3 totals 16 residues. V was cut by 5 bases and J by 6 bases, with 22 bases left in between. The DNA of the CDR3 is TGTGCCAGCAGCCGGGAGGCCGGACAGCTCCAAGCTGAAGCTTTCTTT. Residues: CASSREAGQLQAEAFF.

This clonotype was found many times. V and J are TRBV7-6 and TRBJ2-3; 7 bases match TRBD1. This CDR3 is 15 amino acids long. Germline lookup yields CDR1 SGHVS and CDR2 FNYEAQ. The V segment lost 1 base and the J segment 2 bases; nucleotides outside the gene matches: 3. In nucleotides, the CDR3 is TGTGCCAGCAGCTTAGGGGACAGCAACACAGATACGCAGTATTTT. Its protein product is CASSLGDSNTDTQYF. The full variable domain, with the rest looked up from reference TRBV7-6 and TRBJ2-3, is GAGVSQSPRYKVTKRGQDVALRCDPISGHVSLYWYRQALGQGPEFLTYFNYEAQQDKSGLPNDRFSAERPEGSISTLTIQRTEQRDSAMYRCASSLGDSNTDTQYFGPGTRLTVL.

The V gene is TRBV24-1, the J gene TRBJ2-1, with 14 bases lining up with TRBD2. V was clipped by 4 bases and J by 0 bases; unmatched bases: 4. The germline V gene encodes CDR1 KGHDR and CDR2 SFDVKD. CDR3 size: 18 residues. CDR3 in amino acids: CATSDPGTSGGSYNEQFF. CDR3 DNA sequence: TGTGCCACCAGTGACCCCGGGACTAGCGGGGGCTCCTACAATGAGCAGTTCTTC.

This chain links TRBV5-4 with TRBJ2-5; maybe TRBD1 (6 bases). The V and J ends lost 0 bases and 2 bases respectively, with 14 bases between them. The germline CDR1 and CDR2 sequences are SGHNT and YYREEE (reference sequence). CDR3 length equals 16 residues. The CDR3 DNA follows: TGTGCCAGCAGCTTGGGGGGAAGAGGACAGCAAGAGACCCAGTACTTC. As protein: CASSLGGRGQQETQYF.

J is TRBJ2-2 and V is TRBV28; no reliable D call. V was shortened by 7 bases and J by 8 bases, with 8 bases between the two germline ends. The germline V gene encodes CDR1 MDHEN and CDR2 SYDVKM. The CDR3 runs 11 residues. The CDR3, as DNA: TGTGCCAGCAAAGGTTCTGGGGAGCTGTTTTTT. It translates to CASKGSGELFF.

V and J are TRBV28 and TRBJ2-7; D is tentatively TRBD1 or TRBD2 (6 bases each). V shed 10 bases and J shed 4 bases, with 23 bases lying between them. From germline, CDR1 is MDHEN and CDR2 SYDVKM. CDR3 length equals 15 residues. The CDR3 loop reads CATKSTGGLGYEQYF. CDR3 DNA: TGTGCCACCAAAAGCACTGGGGGGCTGGGGTACGAGCAGTACTTC.

CDR3 in amino acids: CSAVNNEQFF. CDR3 bases: TGCAGTGCTGTAAACAATGAGCAGTTCTTC. The V call is TRBV20-1, the J call TRBJ2-1; D gene unclear. CDR1 is DFQATT, CDR2 SNEGSKA, per germline (reference sequence). The CDR3 contains 10 residues. Trimming took 5 bases from V and 5 from J, leaving 4 bases between them.

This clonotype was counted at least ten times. The CDR3 coding sequence is TGTGCCAGCAGAGCCGGGACAAAATACGAGCAGTACTTC. Translating it yields CASRAGTKYEQYF. This chain joins TRBV28 and TRBJ2-7, with D tentatively TRBD1 (6 bases). CDR1 and CDR2 from the germline V gene are MDHEN and SYDVKM. This CDR3 has 13 amino acids. With 6 bases removed from V and 4 bases from J, the gap between germline ends came to 13 bases. Using reference TRBV28 and TRBJ2-7 for the parts outside the CDR3, the full variable domain is DVKVTQSSRYLVKRTGEKVFLECVQDMDHENMFWYRQDPGLGLRLIYFSYDVKMKEKGDIPEGYSVSREKKERFSLILESASTNQTSMYLCASRAGTKYEQYFGPGTRLTVT.

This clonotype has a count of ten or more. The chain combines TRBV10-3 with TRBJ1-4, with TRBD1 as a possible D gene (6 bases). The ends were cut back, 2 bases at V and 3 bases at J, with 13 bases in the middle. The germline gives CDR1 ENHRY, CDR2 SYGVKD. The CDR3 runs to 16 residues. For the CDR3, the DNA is TGTGCCATCAGTGAGAAACCTGGGGGGCCTAATGAAAAACTGTTTTTT. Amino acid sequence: CAISEKPGGPNEKLFF.

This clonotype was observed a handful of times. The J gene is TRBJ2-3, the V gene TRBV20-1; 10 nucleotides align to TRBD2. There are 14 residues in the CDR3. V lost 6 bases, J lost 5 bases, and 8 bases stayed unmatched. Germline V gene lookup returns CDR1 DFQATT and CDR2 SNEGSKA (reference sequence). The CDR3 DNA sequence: TGCAGTGCCCCCCCTAGCGGGGGAGTAGATACGCAGTATTTT. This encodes CSAPPSGGVDTQYF.

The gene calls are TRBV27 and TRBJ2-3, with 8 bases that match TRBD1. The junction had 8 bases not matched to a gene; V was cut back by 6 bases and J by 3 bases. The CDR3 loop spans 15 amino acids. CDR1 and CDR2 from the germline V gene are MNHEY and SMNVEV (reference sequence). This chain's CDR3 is CASSFRTGWTDTQYF. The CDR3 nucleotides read TGTGCCAGCAGCTTCAGGACAGGGTGGACAGATACGCAGTATTTT.

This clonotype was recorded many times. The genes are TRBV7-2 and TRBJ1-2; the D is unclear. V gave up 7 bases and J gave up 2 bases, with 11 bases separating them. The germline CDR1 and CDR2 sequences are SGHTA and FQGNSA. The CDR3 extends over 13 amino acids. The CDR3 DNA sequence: TGTGCCAGCACCCTAGACGGGAACTATGGCTACACCTTC. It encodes CASTLDGNYGYTF.

The CDR3 DNA reads TGCAGTGCTAGAGCCAAAGAGGGGCTAGCGGTGTACAATGAGCAGTTCTTC. Translation: CSARAKEGLAVYNEQFF. The V gene is TRBV20-1, the J gene TRBJ2-1; 7 nucleotides align to TRBD2. Germline assignment: CDR1 DFQATT and CDR2 SNEGSKA (reference sequence). After removal of 1 base from V and 4 bases from J, the junction contained 13 bases not matched to a gene. The CDR3 is 17 residues long.

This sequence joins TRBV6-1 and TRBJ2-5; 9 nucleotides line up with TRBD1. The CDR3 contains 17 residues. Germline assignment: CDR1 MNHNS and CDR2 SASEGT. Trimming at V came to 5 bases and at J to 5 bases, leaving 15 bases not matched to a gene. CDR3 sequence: CASSPDRGTPWVETQYF. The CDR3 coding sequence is TGTGCCAGCAGTCCTGACAGGGGGACGCCGTGGGTGGAGACCCAGTACTTC.

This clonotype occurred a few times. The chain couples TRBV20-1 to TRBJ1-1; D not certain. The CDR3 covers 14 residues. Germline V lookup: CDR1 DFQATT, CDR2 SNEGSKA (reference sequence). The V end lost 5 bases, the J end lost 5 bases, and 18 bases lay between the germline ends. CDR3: CSAFQDRGGTEAFF. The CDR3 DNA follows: TGCAGTGCTTTTCAGGACCGGGGAGGGACTGAAGCTTTCTTT.

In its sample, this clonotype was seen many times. The CDR3 reads CASSMGHQASQYF. CDR3 nucleotide sequence: TGTGCCAGCAGCATGGGACATCAGGCTTCGCAGTATTTT. The genes are TRBV7-3 and TRBJ2-3, with a possible D match to TRBD1 (6 bases). The germline CDR1 and CDR2 sequences are SGHTA and FQGTGA. Deletions cut 5 bases from V and 10 bases from J, with 16 bases between. This CDR3 comprises 13 residues.

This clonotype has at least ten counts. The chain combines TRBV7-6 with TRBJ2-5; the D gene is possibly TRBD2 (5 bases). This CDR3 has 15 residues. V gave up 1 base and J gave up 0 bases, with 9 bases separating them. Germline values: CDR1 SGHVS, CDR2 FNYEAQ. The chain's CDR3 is CASSLGGEYQETQYF. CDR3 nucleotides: TGTGCCAGCAGCTTAGGGGGAGAGTACCAAGAGACCCAGTACTTC. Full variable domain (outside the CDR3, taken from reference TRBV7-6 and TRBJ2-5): GAGVSQSPRYKVTKRGQDVALRCDPISGHVSLYWYRQALGQGPEFLTYFNYEAQQDKSGLPNDRFSAERPEGSISTLTIQRTEQRDSAMYRCASSLGGEYQETQYFGPGTRLLVL.